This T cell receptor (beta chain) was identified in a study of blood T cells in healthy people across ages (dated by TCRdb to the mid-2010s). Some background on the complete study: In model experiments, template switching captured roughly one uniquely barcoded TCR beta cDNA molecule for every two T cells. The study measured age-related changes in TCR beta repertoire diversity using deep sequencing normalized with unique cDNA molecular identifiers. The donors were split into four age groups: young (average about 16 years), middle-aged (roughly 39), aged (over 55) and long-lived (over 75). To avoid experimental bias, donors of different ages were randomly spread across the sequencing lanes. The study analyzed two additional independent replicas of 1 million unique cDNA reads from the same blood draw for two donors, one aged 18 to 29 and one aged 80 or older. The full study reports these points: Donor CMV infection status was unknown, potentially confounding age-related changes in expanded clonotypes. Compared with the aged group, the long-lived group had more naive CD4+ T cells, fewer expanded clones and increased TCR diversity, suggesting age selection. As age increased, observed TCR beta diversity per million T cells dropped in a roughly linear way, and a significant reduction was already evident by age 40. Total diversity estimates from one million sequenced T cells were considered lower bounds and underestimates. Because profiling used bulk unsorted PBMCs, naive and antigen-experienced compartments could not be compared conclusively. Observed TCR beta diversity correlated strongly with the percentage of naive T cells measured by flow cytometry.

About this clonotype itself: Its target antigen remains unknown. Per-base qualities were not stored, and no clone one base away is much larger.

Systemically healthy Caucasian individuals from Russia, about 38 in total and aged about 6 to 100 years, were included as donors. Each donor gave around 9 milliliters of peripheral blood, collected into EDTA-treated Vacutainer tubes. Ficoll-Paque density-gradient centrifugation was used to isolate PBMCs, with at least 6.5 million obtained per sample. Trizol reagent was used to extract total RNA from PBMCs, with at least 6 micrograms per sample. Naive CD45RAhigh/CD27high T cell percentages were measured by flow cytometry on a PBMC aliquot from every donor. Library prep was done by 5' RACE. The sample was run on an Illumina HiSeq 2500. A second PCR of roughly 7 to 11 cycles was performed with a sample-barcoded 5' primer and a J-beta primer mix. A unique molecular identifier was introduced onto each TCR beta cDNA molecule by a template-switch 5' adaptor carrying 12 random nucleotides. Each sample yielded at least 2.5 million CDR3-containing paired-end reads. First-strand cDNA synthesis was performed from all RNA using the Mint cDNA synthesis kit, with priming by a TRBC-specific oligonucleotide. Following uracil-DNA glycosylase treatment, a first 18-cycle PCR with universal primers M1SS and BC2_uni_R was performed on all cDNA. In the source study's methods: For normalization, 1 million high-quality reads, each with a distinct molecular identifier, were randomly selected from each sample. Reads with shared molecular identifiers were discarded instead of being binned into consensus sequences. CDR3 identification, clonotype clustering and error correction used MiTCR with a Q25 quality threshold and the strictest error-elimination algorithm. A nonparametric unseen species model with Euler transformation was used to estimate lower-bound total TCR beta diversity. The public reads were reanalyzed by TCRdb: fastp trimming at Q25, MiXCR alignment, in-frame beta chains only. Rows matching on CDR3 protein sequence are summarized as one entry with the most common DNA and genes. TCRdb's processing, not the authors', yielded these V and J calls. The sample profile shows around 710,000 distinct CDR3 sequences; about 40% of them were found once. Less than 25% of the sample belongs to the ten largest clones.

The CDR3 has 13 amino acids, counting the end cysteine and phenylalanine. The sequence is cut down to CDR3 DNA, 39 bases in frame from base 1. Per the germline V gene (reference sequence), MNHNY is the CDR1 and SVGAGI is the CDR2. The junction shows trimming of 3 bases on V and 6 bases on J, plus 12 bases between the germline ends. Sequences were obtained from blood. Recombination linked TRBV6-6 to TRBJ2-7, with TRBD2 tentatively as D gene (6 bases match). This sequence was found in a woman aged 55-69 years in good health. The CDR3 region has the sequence CASSYAGPGEQYF. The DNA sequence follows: TGTGCCAGCAGTTATGCGGGACCCGGCGAGCAGTACTTC.